A selection of T cell receptor beta chains follows, all from one sample in a study of CD8 T cells in ankylosing spondylitis. Via MiXCR, TCRdb re-called the 5' RACE reads, giving one row per CDR3 protein. The top ten hold 10% to 15% of the sample, which has 300,000 to 400,000 distinct CDR3 sequences, roughly 20% seen once. Input material: blood, either unsorted or a sorted T cell fraction (not recorded which). The receptors were gathered from a male donor with ankylosing spondylitis or in good health (not recorded which). Each CDR3 is given with its conserved first and last residue. The D gene is left open where the match is weak. The size entry is marked missing in some rows and otherwise reads once, few, many or a size class.

d_call,j_call,cdr3_length,clone_size,v_call,cdr3_aa,cdr3_nt
TRBD2,TRBJ2-3,15,few,TRBV2,CASSEDRGVKDTQYF,TGTGCCAGCAGTGAAGATCGGGGGGTAAAGGATACGCAGTATTTT
NA,TRBJ1-1,14,few,TRBV12-3/TRBV12-4,CASSLVPASTEAFF,TGTGCCAGCAGTTTAGTCCCGGCTAGCACTGAAGCTTTCTTT
TRBD2,TRBJ2-1,19,NA,TRBV11-1,CASSSRNPDRRGEYNEQFF,TGTGCCAGCAGCTCTCGTAATCCGGATCGGCGGGGGGAATACAATGAGCAGTTCTTC
TRBD1,TRBJ1-1,14,few,TRBV7-6,CASSWTGADTEAFF,TGTGCCAGCAGCTGGACAGGGGCGGACACTGAAGCTTTCTTT
NA,TRBJ2-2,17,NA,TRBV6-5,CASSYSDRPRGTGELFF,TGTGCCAGCAGTTACTCCGACAGGCCGCGGGGCACCGGGGAGCTGTTTTTT
TRBD1,TRBJ2-1,15,few,TRBV6-4,CASSQTGGTENEQFF,TGTGCCAGCAGCCAGACAGGGGGCACGGAGAATGAGCAGTTCTTC
TRBD1,TRBJ2-3,13,NA,TRBV27,CASSLSSGTGEYF,TGTGCCAGCAGTTTATCTTCGGGGACAGGGGAGTATTTT
TRBD2,TRBJ2-1,14,NA,TRBV29-1,CSSAGTSAPNEQFF,TGCAGCAGCGCCGGGACTAGCGCACCAAATGAGCAGTTCTTC
NA,TRBJ2-1,16,NA,TRBV29-1,CSVTLPTGISYNEQFF,TGCAGCGTGACCCTCCCAACAGGGATCTCCTACAATGAGCAGTTCTTC
NA,TRBJ2-3,13,NA,TRBV27,CASSFPESGTQYF,TGTGCCAGCAGTTTCCCCGAATCGGGAACGCAGTATTTT
TRBD1,TRBJ2-7,13,few,TRBV20-1,CSASPRGTYEQYF,TGCAGTGCCAGCCCCAGGGGGACGTACGAGCAGTACTTC
NA,TRBJ2-7,14,NA,TRBV27,CASSLRGASNEQYF,TGTGCCAGCAGTTTACGAGGGGCAAGTAACGAGCAGTACTTC
TRBD1,TRBJ2-1,14,NA,TRBV29-1,CSVVGTGAYNEQFF,TGCAGCGTTGTGGGGACAGGGGCCTACAATGAGCAGTTCTTC
TRBD1,TRBJ1-1,17,few,TRBV27,CASSFVSDRSLGGEAFF,TGTGCCAGCAGTTTTGTGTCGGACAGGTCACTAGGGGGTGAAGCTTTCTTT
TRBD2,TRBJ2-1,19,once,TRBV11-2,CASSSRTSGGLLLRNEQFF,TGTGCCAGCAGCTCCAGGACTAGCGGGGGGCTCCTCTTGCGGAATGAGCAGTTCTTC
NA,TRBJ2-7,15,NA,TRBV5-5,CASSFIKTVSYEQYF,TGTGCCAGCAGCTTCATCAAGACGGTCTCCTACGAGCAGTACTTC
NA,TRBJ2-5,15,few,TRBV7-8,CASSPAEVHQETQYF,TGTGCCAGCAGCCCTGCGGAGGTGCACCAAGAGACCCAGTACTTC
NA,TRBJ2-5,17,NA,TRBV7-9,CASSLAGEEPYQETQYF,TGTGCCAGCAGCCTGGCAGGGGAGGAGCCGTACCAAGAGACCCAGTACTTC
NA,TRBJ2-1,12,few,TRBV2,CASRAGFPEQFF,TGTGCCAGCAGAGCAGGGTTTCCTGAGCAGTTCTTC
NA,TRBJ1-6,15,NA,TRBV9,CASSLTTGHNSPLHF,TGTGCCAGCAGCCTAACGACAGGACATAATTCACCCCTCCACTTT
NA,TRBJ2-5,15,few,TRBV6-2/TRBV6-3,CASSWGGGQQETQYF,TGTGCCAGCAGTTGGGGGGGGGGGCAGCAAGAGACCCAGTACTTC
TRBD1,TRBJ2-5,14,NA,TRBV7-8,CASSTNRGQETQYF,TGTGCCAGCAGCACCAACAGGGGGCAAGAGACCCAGTACTTC